The 8 T cell receptor beta chains below come from one sample, sequenced in a study of blood T cells in healthy people across ages. A sample-barcoded 5' primer and a J-beta primer mix were used in a second PCR of about 6 to 11 cycles. One entry per CDR3 protein results from TCRdb running MiXCR on the 5' RACE reads. The data hold about 570,000 distinct CDR3 sequences, with 27% observed a single time. Sequencing used blood. Receptors originate from an older woman in good health.

The V call is TRBV10-3, the J call TRBJ2-2; TRBD1 is a possible D gene (5 bases). Between the trimmed V and J ends, which lost 7 bases and 3 bases, there was a span of 15 bases. Germline CDR1 reads ENHRY; CDR2 reads SYGVKD. CDR3 length: 15 residues. The CDR3 bases are TGTGCCATCACTCCGACCGCAGGGTACACCGGGGAGCTGTTTTTT. It codes for CAITPTAGYTGELFF.

The V gene is TRBV5-6, the J gene TRBJ2-1, with 7 bases that match TRBD2. The ends lost 7 bases at V and 0 bases at J; junction bases unmatched: 10. Germline V gene data show CDR1 as SGHDT and CDR2 as YYEEEE. The CDR3 is 16 amino acids. The CDR3 region is CASLAGVTSSYNEQFF. DNA of the CDR3: TGTGCCAGCCTCGCGGGGGTCACCAGCTCCTACAATGAGCAGTTCTTC.

The gene calls are TRBV29-1 and TRBJ1-1; 7 bases agree with TRBD1. V lost 7 bases to trimming and J lost 2 bases; unmatched junction nucleotides: 7. In germline, CDR1 is SQVTM, CDR2 ANQGSEA. This CDR3 region has 13 residues. The CDR3 region has the DNA TGCAGCGCCACGGGACAGCCCAACACTGAAGCTTTCTTT. It codes for CSATGQPNTEAFF.

V is TRBV5-8 and J is TRBJ2-4; D call uncertain. Trimming stripped 0 bases from V and 1 base from J, with 11 bases between. The CDR3 has 16 residues. CDR1 and CDR2 from the germline V gene are SGHTS and YDEGEE. This CDR3 is CASSLGVDGAKNIQYF. DNA of the CDR3: TGTGCCAGCAGCTTGGGGGTTGATGGGGCCAAAAACATTCAGTACTTC.

The V gene is TRBV9, the J gene TRBJ1-1, with D maybe TRBD1 (5 bases). V was shortened by 3 bases and J by 7 bases, with 10 bases between the two germline ends. Germline assignment: CDR1 SGDLS and CDR2 YYNGEE. The CDR3 is 12 residues long. In DNA form, the CDR3 reads TGTGCCAGCAGCGCTGGAGACAGTGAAGCTTTCTTT. The encoded protein is CASSAGDSEAFF.

There are a few counts of this clonotype. This chain links TRBV6-4 with TRBJ1-6, with no clear D. Germline lookup yields CDR1 MRHNA and CDR2 SNTAGT. The V and J ends lost 6 bases and 7 bases respectively, with 10 bases between them. The CDR3 is made up of 13 amino acids. The CDR3 reads CASSHTLNSPLHF. For the CDR3, the DNA is TGTGCCAGCAGCCACACTCTCAATTCACCCCTCCACTTT.

This clonotype was observed a few times. The V call is TRBV4-3, the J call TRBJ2-3; the D gene is possibly TRBD2 (5 bases). The V and J ends lost 4 bases and 3 bases respectively, with 17 bases between them. The germline V gene encodes CDR1 LGHNA and CDR2 YSLEER. The CDR3 covers 16 residues. The CDR3 reads CASSRTAAPGTDTQYF. CDR3 DNA sequence: TGCGCCAGCAGCCGGACCGCGGCCCCGGGGACAGATACGCAGTATTTT.

The chain uses TRBV7-3 and TRBJ1-2; tentative D call: TRBD1 (5 bases). V shed 4 bases and J shed 6 bases, with 12 bases lying between them. The CDR3 sequence is 13 residues long. Germline assignment: CDR1 SGHTA and CDR2 FQGTGA. The CDR3 sequence: CASSSGPGHGYTF. The CDR3, as DNA: TGTGCCAGCAGCTCAGGACCAGGGCATGGCTACACCTTC.